This TCR beta chain was retrieved from a study of OX40 agonist ivuxolimab in advanced cancers. Study results and limitations: There were, on average, more expanded clones in CD8+ T cells than in CD4+. The authors also found low normalized T-cell clonal expansion in some nonresponders.

From germline, CDR1 is WNHNN and CDR2 SYGVQD (reference sequence). The CDR3 runs to 14 residues. The junction had 2 bases not matched to a gene; V was cut back by 4 bases and J by 0 bases. This clone was detected only once. The antigen is unknown. TCRdb keeps only in-frame clones here, not all; method: immunoSEQ multiplex PCR. The table records roughly 64,000 clones, around 90% of them present only once. The clonotype comes from an adult with an advanced solid tumor such as melanoma, head and neck, liver or kidney cancer. The sequencing here drew on CD4+ or CD8+ T cells sorted from blood, taken in a trial of the OX40 agonist ivuxolimab. V usage is TRBV10-1 and J usage is TRBJ1-1; the match to TRBD1 covers 7 bases. DNA for the CDR3: TGCGCCAGCAGTGGTGACAGGGTGAACACTGAAGCTTTCTTT. It codes for CASSGDRVNTEAFF.